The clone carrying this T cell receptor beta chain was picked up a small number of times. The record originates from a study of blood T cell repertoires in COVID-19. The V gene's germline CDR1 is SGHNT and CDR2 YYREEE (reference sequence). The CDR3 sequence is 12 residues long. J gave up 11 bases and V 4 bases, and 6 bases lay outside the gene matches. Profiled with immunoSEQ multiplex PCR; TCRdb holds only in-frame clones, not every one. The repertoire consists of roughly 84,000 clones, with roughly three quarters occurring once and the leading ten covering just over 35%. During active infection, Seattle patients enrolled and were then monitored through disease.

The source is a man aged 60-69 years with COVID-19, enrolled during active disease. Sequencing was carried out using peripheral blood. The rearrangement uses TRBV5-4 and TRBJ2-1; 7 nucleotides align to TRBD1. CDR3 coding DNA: TGTGCCAGCAGCCCTGGACAGGTCAAGCAGTTCTTC. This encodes CASSPGQVKQFF.